These 29 T cell receptor beta chains were all obtained from the same sample, sequenced in a study of post-analysis software for immune sequencing data. General study points: TRBV segments more frequent in patients than in controls numbered a few and included TRBV5-6, TRBV5-1 and TRBV20-1.

No antigen has been assigned to these receptors. Unique molecular identifiers were present in the TCR beta cDNA libraries. TCRdb re-derived calls from the PCR reads in MiXCR, one entry per CDR3 protein. The sample yields some 500,000 distinct CDR3 sequences, around 40% seen once. Specimen: blood. The receptors come from a girl aged 10-17 years with multiple sclerosis.

The chain has TRBV29-1 and TRBJ2-2; no firm D call. CDR1 is SQVTM and CDR2 is ANQGSEA in the germline V gene. Trimming shortened V by 2 bases and J by 7 bases, and 11 bases separated the two germline ends. The CDR3 spans 13 residues. For the CDR3, the DNA is TGCAGCGTTGAACGTCCGGTTGACGGGGAGCTGTTTTTT. It codes for CSVERPVDGELFF.

The J gene is TRBJ2-7, the V gene TRBV6-5; TRBD2 matches 7 bases. This CDR3 has 14 residues. Germline trimming cut 2 bases from V and 3 bases from J; bases unmatched to any gene: 4. Germline values: CDR1 MNHEY, CDR2 SVGAGI. Here the CDR3 reads CASSYAGAIYEQYF. CDR3 in DNA: TGTGCCAGCAGTTACGCGGGAGCCATCTACGAGCAGTACTTC.

A few counts support this clonotype. The V gene is TRBV28, the J gene TRBJ2-3; no clear D. Trimming stripped 2 bases from V and 4 bases from J, with 10 bases between. CDR1 is MDHEN and CDR2 is SYDVKM in the germline V gene. This CDR3 has 14 amino acids. CDR3 residues: CASSLTNQADTQYF. CDR3 nucleotides: TGTGCCAGCAGTTTAACCAATCAGGCAGATACGCAGTATTTT.

The chain is built from TRBV7-2 and TRBJ1-1, with 9 nucleotides matching TRBD1. The CDR3 is made up of 15 amino acids. Trimming at V came to 6 bases and at J to 6 bases, leaving 11 bases not matched to a gene. CDR1 is SGHTA and CDR2 is FQGNSA in the germline V gene. The DNA for the CDR3 is TGTGCCAGCAGTTTACCACAGGGGGCTGTTTCTGAAGCTTTCTTT. Amino acids: CASSLPQGAVSEAFF.

This clonotype has a handful of counts. The J gene is TRBJ2-1, the V gene TRBV7-9; 7 nucleotides agree with TRBD1. Trimming took 6 bases from V and 5 from J; bases not matched to a gene: 10. The germline V gene encodes CDR1 SEHNR and CDR2 FQNEAQ (reference sequence). The CDR3 sequence is 15 residues long. The CDR3 DNA reads TGTGCCAGCAGTCCAACCGGGACAGTGAACAATGAGCAGTTCTTC. Protein sequence: CASSPTGTVNNEQFF. The entire variable domain, with the rest obtained from reference TRBV7-9 and TRBJ2-1, is as follows: DTGVSQNPRHKITKRGQNVTFRCDPISEHNRLYWYRQTLGQGPEFLTYFQNEAQLEKSRLLSDRFSAERPKGSFSTLEIQRTEQGDSAMYLCASSPTGTVNNEQFFGPGTRLTVL.

CDR3 protein: CSARDRTGQETQYF. CDR3 nucleotides: TGCAGTGCTAGAGATCGGACAGGCCAAGAGACCCAGTACTTC. This chain uses TRBV20-1 with TRBJ2-5; 7 bases align to TRBD1. V lost 0 bases to trimming and J lost 1 base; unmatched junction nucleotides: 2. There are 14 residues in the CDR3. The germline CDR1 and CDR2 sequences are DFQATT and SNEGSKA (reference sequence).

The chain employs TRBV20-1 and TRBJ2-7; D not certain. The CDR3 length is 11 residues. Trimming cost V 0 bases and J 4 bases, with 4 bases left between them. Per germline, CDR1 DFQATT and CDR2 SNEGSKA (reference sequence). CDR3 coding DNA: TGCAGTGCTAGAGAAAAGTACGAGCAGTACTTC. Its protein product is CSAREKYEQYF.

This clonotype was seen more than once but under ten times. The gene calls are TRBV7-2 and TRBJ1-2; the D is unclear. This CDR3 region has 12 residues. V was clipped by 10 bases and J by 5 bases, with 14 bases between them. Germline V CDR1 and CDR2: SGHTA, FQGNSA. The CDR3 spells CAILRTSYGYTF. Here the CDR3 DNA reads TGTGCCATCCTACGGACTTCTTATGGCTACACCTTC.

The rearrangement links TRBV7-9 to TRBJ2-4; 7 bases fit TRBD1. This CDR3 is built from 16 residues. J gave up 0 bases and V 5 bases, and 7 bases lay outside the gene matches. Germline V gene data show CDR1 as SEHNR and CDR2 as FQNEAQ (reference sequence). The CDR3 DNA sequence: TGTGCCAGCAGCCCCCCAGACAGGGAAGCCAAAAACATTCAGTACTTC. Its protein is CASSPPDREAKNIQYF.

V gene TRBV7-8 combines with J gene TRBJ2-3; D might be TRBD2 (6 bases). Trimming took 0 bases from V and 2 from J, leaving 18 bases between them. The CDR3 has 18 amino acids. Germline loops: CDR1 SGHVS, CDR2 FQNEAQ. The DNA for the CDR3 is TGTGCCAGCAGCTTAGCACGACCGGGACTGACTAACACAGATACGCAGTATTTT. Residues: CASSLARPGLTNTDTQYF.

The chain uses TRBV20-1 and TRBJ1-1, with a weak D call TRBD1 (6 bases). V shed 6 bases and J shed 0 bases, with 17 bases lying between them. The CDR3 consists of 15 residues. Germline V gene lookup returns CDR1 DFQATT and CDR2 SNEGSKA (reference sequence). For the CDR3, the DNA is TGCAGTGCCCCCGGAAGGGGGGGACTGAACACTGAAGCTTTCTTT. This sequence encodes CSAPGRGGLNTEAFF.

V and J are TRBV6-6 and TRBJ2-3; TRBD1 matches at 8 bases. The J segment lost 0 bases and the V segment lost 7 bases, leaving 9 bases of the junction unmatched. The CDR3 has 16 amino acids. Looked up from germline, CDR1 is MNHNY and CDR2 is SVGAGI (reference sequence). The CDR3 loop reads CASTPRQGKSTDTQYF. CDR3 DNA sequence: TGTGCCAGCACCCCTCGACAGGGGAAAAGCACAGATACGCAGTATTTT.

V gene TRBV20-1 combines with J gene TRBJ2-7; maybe TRBD1 (5 bases). V was clipped by 0 bases and J by 3 bases, with 15 bases between them. The CDR3 sequence is 15 residues long. Looked up from germline, CDR1 is DFQATT and CDR2 is SNEGSKA (reference sequence). The CDR3 nucleotides read TGCAGTGCTAGAGAATACCCAACAGGAATCTACGAGCAGTACTTC. Translation gives CSAREYPTGIYEQYF.

The rearrangement joins TRBV7-2 to TRBJ1-2, with 8 bases matching TRBD1. Germline trimming cut 0 bases from V and 8 bases from J; bases unmatched to any gene: 8. The germline gives CDR1 SGHTA, CDR2 FQGNSA. The CDR3 consists of 15 residues. The CDR3 DNA reads TGTGCCAGCAGCTTAGCGGGACAGGCAGGGAGAGGCTACACCTTC. It specifies CASSLAGQAGRGYTF. The complete variable domain, with remaining parts taken from reference TRBV7-2 and TRBJ1-2, reads GAGVSQSPSNKVTEKGKDVELRCDPISGHTALYWYRQSLGQGLEFLIYFQGNSAPDKSGLPSDRFSAERTGGSVSTLTIQRTQQEDSAVYLCASSLAGQAGRGYTFGSGTRLTVV.

The V call is TRBV5-1, the J call TRBJ2-1; 7 bases are a match to TRBD2. This CDR3 spans 15 amino acids. The V gene's germline CDR1 is SGHRS and CDR2 YFSETQ. V gave up 2 bases and J gave up 5 bases; unmatched junction bases: 7. The CDR3 reads CASSLVGTKNNEQFF. CDR3 bases: TGCGCCAGCAGCTTAGTGGGGACTAAAAACAATGAGCAGTTCTTC. Full variable domain (missing parts from reference TRBV5-1 and TRBJ2-1): KAGVTQTPRYLIKTRGQQVTLSCSPISGHRSVSWYQQTPGQGLQFLFEYFSETQRNKGNFPGRFSGRQFSNSRSEMNVSTLELGDSALYLCASSLVGTKNNEQFFGPGTRLTVL.

This chain uses TRBV20-1 with TRBJ2-7; 7 bases match TRBD2. Germline V gene data show CDR1 as DFQATT and CDR2 as SNEGSKA (reference sequence). This CDR3 comprises 12 residues. Losses at the gene ends were 6 bases for V and 3 bases for J; bases not matched to a gene: 5. Here the CDR3 DNA reads TGCAGTGCCACTAGCGAGCTCTACGAGCAGTACTTC. It encodes CSATSELYEQYF.

The V gene is TRBV7-9, the J gene TRBJ2-3; D uncertain. Trimming pared 1 base from V and 14 bases from J, leaving 19 bases between. CDR3 length: 14 amino acids. CDR1 SEHNR and CDR2 FQNEAQ come from the germline V gene (reference sequence). The chain's CDR3 is CASSLEYPGFVSYF. CDR3 DNA sequence: TGTGCCAGCAGCTTAGAGTACCCTGGATTTGTCTCGTATTTT.

V is TRBV2 and J is TRBJ2-1; D uncertain. Per the germline V gene, CDR1 is SNHLY and CDR2 is FYNNEI. The CDR3 totals 18 residues. Between the trimmed V and J ends, which lost 1 base and 0 bases, there was a span of 16 bases. The CDR3 DNA follows: TGTGCCAGCAGTGAAGAGACCCTGCGGCCTATCTCCTACAATGAGCAGTTCTTC. Its protein is CASSEETLRPISYNEQFF.

This clonotype has only a few counts. The V gene is TRBV7-9, the J gene TRBJ2-7; D gene uncertain. Germline values: CDR1 SEHNR, CDR2 FQNEAQ (reference sequence). V lost 2 bases and J lost 2, with 19 bases in between. The CDR3 totals 17 residues. This CDR3 reads CASSLTSSEQAPYEQYF. CDR3 sequence (DNA): TGTGCCAGCAGCTTAACCTCATCGGAGCAAGCGCCCTACGAGCAGTACTTC. The complete variable domain, with remaining parts taken from reference TRBV7-9 and TRBJ2-7, reads DTGVSQNPRHKITKRGQNVTFRCDPISEHNRLYWYRQTLGQGPEFLTYFQNEAQLEKSRLLSDRFSAERPKGSFSTLEIQRTEQGDSAMYLCASSLTSSEQAPYEQYFGPGTRLTVT.

Points on this clonotype: This may be a read error, as it is one base from a much larger clone. The rearrangement joins TRBV27 to TRBJ2-1; TRBD1 aligns across 9 bases. CDR1 is MNHEY and CDR2 is SMNVEV in the germline V gene (reference sequence). The CDR3 totals 15 residues. The CDR3 DNA follows: TGTGCCGGCAGGACCGGGACAGGGAGATCGGGTGAGCAGTTCTTC. It is translated as CAGRTGTGRSGEQFF.

There are a few counts of this clonotype. The chain is built from TRBV7-3 and TRBJ1-1; D is unresolved. This CDR3 is built from 14 residues. In germline, CDR1 is SGHTA, CDR2 FQGTGA. Trimming took off 3 bases at V and 1 base at J, with 9 bases between the two ends. The CDR3 is CASSFTHTNTEAFF. The CDR3 DNA is TGTGCCAGCAGCTTCACGCATACGAACACTGAAGCTTTCTTT.

This sequence joins TRBV7-2 and TRBJ2-3; 11 nucleotides line up with TRBD2. The CDR3 extends over 16 amino acids. Germline V gene lookup returns CDR1 SGHTA and CDR2 FQGNSA. V was pared by 6 bases and J by 2 bases, with 7 bases of the junction left unmatched. The CDR3 reads CASRPPGLAVTDTQYF. In DNA form, the CDR3 reads TGTGCCAGCAGACCCCCGGGACTAGCGGTCACAGATACGCAGTATTTT. Variable domain in full (rest from reference TRBV7-2 and TRBJ2-3): GAGVSQSPSNKVTEKGKDVELRCDPISGHTALYWYRQSLGQGLEFLIYFQGNSAPDKSGLPSDRFSAERTGGSVSTLTIQRTQQEDSAVYLCASRPPGLAVTDTQYFGPGTRLTVL.

This clonotype occurred a few times. V and J are TRBV28 and TRBJ2-7; no definite D call. There are 13 residues in the CDR3. Trimming took off 4 bases at V and 3 bases at J, with 10 bases between the two ends. The germline V gene encodes CDR1 MDHEN and CDR2 SYDVKM. Written as DNA, the CDR3 is TGTGCCAGCAGTTCGATTGTGGGCTACGAGCAGTACTTC. It encodes CASSSIVGYEQYF. The whole variable domain, remainder taken from reference TRBV28 and TRBJ2-7, is DVKVTQSSRYLVKRTGEKVFLECVQDMDHENMFWYRQDPGLGLRLIYFSYDVKMKEKGDIPEGYSVSREKKERFSLILESASTNQTSMYLCASSSIVGYEQYFGPGTRLTVT.

This chain connects TRBV6-5 to TRBJ1-1, with D unclear. Germline V gene lookup returns CDR1 MNHEY and CDR2 SVGAGI. Between the trimmed V and J ends, which lost 5 bases and 7 bases, there was a span of 20 bases. This CDR3 spans 15 amino acids. DNA for the CDR3: TGTGCCAGCAGTCCCTCGGGCTCTCTCGAGGGTGAAGCTTTCTTT. This encodes CASSPSGSLEGEAFF.

This clonotype was observed at least ten times. The rearrangement uses TRBV20-1 and TRBJ2-3; D is possibly TRBD1 (5 bases). The germline V gene encodes CDR1 DFQATT and CDR2 SNEGSKA (reference sequence). CDR3 length equals 12 residues. Trimming took 5 bases from V and 4 from J, leaving 10 bases between them. The CDR3 coding sequence is TGCAGTGCTTCCCCCAGGGCAGATACGCAGTATTTT. Residues: CSASPRADTQYF.

In this sample, this clonotype turned up a few times. Mismatch with germline at one junction end may stem from a read error. This chain uses TRBV6-6 with TRBJ2-5; possibly TRBD2 for D (7 bases). The CDR3 totals 14 residues. The germline V gene has CDR1 MNHNY and CDR2 SVGAGI (reference sequence). This chain's CDR3 is CASTYGGRGETQYF. In DNA, the CDR3 is TGTGCCAGCACTTACGGGGGGCGCGGGGAGACCCAGTACTTC.

The rearrangement joins TRBV25-1 to TRBJ1-2; D is possibly TRBD1 (5 bases). The CDR3 consists of 13 residues. The V gene's germline CDR1 is MGHDK and CDR2 SYGVNS. The V gene lost 8 bases and the J gene lost 5 bases, with 15 bases spanning the gap. The CDR3 DNA sequence: TGTGCCAGCCGGGACCCGGCTAGGTATGGCTACACCTTC. It translates to CASRDPARYGYTF.

This clonotype was observed a handful of times. The chain couples TRBV20-1 to TRBJ2-1; maybe TRBD2 (5 bases). With 5 bases removed from V and 3 bases from J, the gap between germline ends came to 8 bases. Per germline, CDR1 DFQATT and CDR2 SNEGSKA (reference sequence). This CDR3 has 12 amino acids. CDR3 protein: CSASRDYNEQFF. DNA for the CDR3: TGCAGTGCTTCCCGGGACTACAATGAGCAGTTCTTC.

The V gene is TRBV2, the J gene TRBJ2-3, with D unresolved. V shed 6 bases and J shed 1 base, with 5 bases lying between them. There are 12 residues in the CDR3. Germline V CDR1 and CDR2: SNHLY, FYNNEI. CDR3 DNA: TGTGCCAGCAGCGGACGCACAGATACGCAGTATTTT. It yields the protein CASSGRTDTQYF.